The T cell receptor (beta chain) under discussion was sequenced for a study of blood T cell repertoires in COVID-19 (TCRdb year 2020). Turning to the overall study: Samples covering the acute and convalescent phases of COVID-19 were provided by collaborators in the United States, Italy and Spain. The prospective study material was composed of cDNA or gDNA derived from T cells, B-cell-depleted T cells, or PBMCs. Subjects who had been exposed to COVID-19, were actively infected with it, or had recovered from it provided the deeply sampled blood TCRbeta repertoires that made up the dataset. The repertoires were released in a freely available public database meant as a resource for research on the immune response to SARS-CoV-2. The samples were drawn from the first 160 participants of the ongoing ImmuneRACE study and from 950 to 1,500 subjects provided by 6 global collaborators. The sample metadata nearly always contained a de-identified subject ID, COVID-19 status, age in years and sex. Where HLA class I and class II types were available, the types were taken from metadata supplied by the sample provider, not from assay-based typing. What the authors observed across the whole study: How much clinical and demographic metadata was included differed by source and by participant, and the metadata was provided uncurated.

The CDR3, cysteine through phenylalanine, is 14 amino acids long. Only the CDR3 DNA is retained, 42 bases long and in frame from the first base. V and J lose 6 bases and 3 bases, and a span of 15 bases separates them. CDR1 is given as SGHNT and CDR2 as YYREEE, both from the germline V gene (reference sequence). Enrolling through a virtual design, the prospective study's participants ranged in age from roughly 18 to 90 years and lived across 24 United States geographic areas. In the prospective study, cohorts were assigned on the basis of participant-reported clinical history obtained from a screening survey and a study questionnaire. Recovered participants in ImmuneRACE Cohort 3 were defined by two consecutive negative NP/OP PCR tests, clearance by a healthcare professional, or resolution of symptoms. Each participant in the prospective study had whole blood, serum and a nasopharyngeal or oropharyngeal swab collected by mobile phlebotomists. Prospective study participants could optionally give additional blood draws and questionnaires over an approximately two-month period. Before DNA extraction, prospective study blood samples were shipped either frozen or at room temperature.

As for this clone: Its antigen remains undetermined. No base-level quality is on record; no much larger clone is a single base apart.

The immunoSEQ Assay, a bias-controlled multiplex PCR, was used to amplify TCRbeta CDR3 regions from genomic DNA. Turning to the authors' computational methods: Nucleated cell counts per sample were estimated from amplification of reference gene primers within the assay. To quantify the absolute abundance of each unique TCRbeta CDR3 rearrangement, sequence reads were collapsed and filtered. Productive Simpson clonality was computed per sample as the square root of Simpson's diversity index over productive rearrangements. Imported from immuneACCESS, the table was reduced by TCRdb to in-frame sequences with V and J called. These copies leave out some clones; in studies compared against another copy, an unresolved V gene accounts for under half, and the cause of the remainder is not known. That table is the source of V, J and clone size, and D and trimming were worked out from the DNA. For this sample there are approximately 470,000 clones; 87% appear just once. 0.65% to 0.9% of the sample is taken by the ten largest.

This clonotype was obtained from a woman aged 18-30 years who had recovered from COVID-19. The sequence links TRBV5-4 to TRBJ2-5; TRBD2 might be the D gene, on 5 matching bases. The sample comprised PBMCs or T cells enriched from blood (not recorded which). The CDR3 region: CASTSDPREETQYF. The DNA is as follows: TGTGCCAGCACCTCGGACCCGCGGGAAGAGACCCAGTACTTC.